This TCR beta chain was captured in a study of beta chain features in type 1 diabetes. Study-level findings and limits: More deletions and fewer insertions at VDJ junctions were found in patients with type 1 diabetes. Shorter templates may be favored by PCR, equally so in patients and controls.

Expressed TCRB transcripts were sequenced because the isolated RNA had all been reverse transcribed beforehand. Produced via immunoSEQ multiplex PCR; TCRdb's table is partial and in-frame only. Of around 190,000 clones in the sample, 13% were seen once. This clone was counted only a few times. Its antigen is still unknown. Sequencing was performed on central memory CD4+ T cells from blood. The receptor's source is a woman aged 18 to 35 in good health.

Here the CDR3 reads CASSWGASDEQYF. CDR3 DNA: TGTGCCAGCAGCTGGGGCGCGTCGGACGAGCAGTACTTC. This chain joins TRBV7-9 and TRBJ2-7, with D perhaps matching TRBD1 (5 bases). V gave up 4 bases and J gave up 5 bases, with 12 bases separating them. Germline CDR1 and CDR2: SEHNR and FQNEAQ (reference sequence). This CDR3 is built from 13 residues.